This T cell receptor beta chain was captured in a study of PD-L1 blockade in urothelial cancer. Study context: At some point between 2013 and 2015, patients got going on atezolizumab, taking 1,200 mg intravenously every 3 weeks. Study results and caveats: The study found that durable-benefit patients expanded tumor-associated blood clones more at 3 weeks.

Profiled with immunoSEQ multiplex PCR; TCRdb holds only in-frame clones, not every one. The data hold fewer than 40,000 clones, with 90% observed a single time. This CDR3 comprises 16 residues. V trimming: 4 bases; J trimming: 2 bases; junction bases outside the gene matches: 7. Germline V gene data show CDR1 as LNHDA and CDR2 as SQIVND (reference sequence). Turning to this clone: Its antigen is not identified.

This sequence was found in a man between 65 and 85 years old with urothelial cancer. The input for sequencing was PBMCs, taken around atezolizumab (anti-PD-L1) treatment. The genes are TRBV19 and TRBJ2-2; 7 bases align to TRBD2. CDR3 residues: CASSKGSGGNTGELFF. In DNA form, the CDR3 reads TGTGCCAGTAGTAAAGGATCGGGAGGAAACACCGGGGAGCTGTTTTTT.